This TCR beta chain was sequenced in a study of PD-L1 blockade in urothelial cancer. Study background: Bladder-origin urothelial cancer in males described most of the 29 patients. Blood gave a median approximately 140,000 T cells.

Each individual provided 1 to 8 samples (taken pretreatment and on-treatment). This clone was recorded a few times. Data came from immunoSEQ multiplex PCR; TCRdb stores just in-frame clones and leaves some out. Of 50,000 to 55,000 clones listed, approximately 77% are singletons. Between the trimmed V and J ends, which lost 1 base and 3 bases, there was a span of 14 bases. Germline V gene sequence: CDR1 SGHTA, CDR2 FQGTGA. There are 16 residues in the CDR3. This chain uses TRBV7-3 with TRBJ2-3, with D possibly TRBD1 on 6 matching bases. The source is a man in his 70s with urothelial cancer. The specimen comprised PBMCs, sampled around atezolizumab (anti-PD-L1) treatment. The CDR3 is CASSLRGQAVTDTQYF. CDR3 in DNA: TGTGCCAGCAGCTTAAGGGGGCAAGCAGTGACAGATACGCAGTATTTT.